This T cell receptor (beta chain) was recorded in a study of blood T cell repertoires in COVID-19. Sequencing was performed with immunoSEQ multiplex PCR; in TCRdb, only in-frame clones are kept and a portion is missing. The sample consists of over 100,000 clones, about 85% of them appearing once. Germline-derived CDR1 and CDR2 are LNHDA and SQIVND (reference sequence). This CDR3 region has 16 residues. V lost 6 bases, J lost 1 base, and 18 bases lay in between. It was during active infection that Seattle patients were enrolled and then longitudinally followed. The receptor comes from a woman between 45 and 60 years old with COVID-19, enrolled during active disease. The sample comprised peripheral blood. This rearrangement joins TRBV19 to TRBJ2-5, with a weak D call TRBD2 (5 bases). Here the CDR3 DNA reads TGTGCCAGTAGCCCACAGATGGGAGAGATCCAAGAGACCCAGTACTTC. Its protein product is CASSPQMGEIQETQYF.